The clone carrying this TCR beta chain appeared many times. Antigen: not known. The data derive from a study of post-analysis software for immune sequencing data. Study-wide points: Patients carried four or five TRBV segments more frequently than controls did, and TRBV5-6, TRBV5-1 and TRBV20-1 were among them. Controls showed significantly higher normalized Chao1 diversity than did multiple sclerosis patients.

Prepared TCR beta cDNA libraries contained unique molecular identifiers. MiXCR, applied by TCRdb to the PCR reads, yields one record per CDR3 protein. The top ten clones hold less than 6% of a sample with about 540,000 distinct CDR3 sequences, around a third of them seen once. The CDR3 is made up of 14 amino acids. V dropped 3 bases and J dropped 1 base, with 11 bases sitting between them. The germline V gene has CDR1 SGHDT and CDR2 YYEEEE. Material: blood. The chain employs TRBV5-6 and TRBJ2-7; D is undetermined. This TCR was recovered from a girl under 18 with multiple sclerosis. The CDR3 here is CASSWLDGSYEQYF. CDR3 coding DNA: TGTGCCAGCAGCTGGTTGGACGGATCCTACGAGCAGTACTTC.